The clone carrying this T cell receptor beta chain has more than one count but fewer than ten. The antigen is undetermined. J was trimmed by 2 bases and V by 2 bases; bases with no gene match: 3. The CDR3 is 15 residues long. The germline V gene has CDR1 MDHEN and CDR2 SYDVKM. Produced via immunoSEQ multiplex PCR; TCRdb's table is partial and in-frame only. Found here are about 45,000 clones, 65% to 90% of them singletons; the top ten hold more than 2%. This sample is drawn from a study of OX40 agonist ivuxolimab in advanced cancers. At the level of the study: Dose-escalation patients' cancers were hepatocellular carcinoma, melanoma, renal cell or head and neck cancer.

Study-wide points: At 0.1 to 3.0 mg/kg, CD4+ and CD8+ blood T cells expanded clonally by week 6.

This chain connects TRBV28 to TRBJ1-5; 7 bases map to TRBD1. This TCR came from an adult with an advanced solid tumor such as melanoma, head and neck, liver or kidney cancer. The sample in question was CD4+ or CD8+ T cells sorted from blood, obtained in a trial of the OX40 agonist ivuxolimab. The CDR3 spells CASSLRGQGNQPQHF. The CDR3 coding sequence is TGTGCCAGCAGTTTACGTGGACAGGGCAATCAGCCCCAGCATTTT.